The subject of this entry is one TCR beta chain. This specimen belongs to a study of shared clonotypes between healthy human individuals. Per germline, CDR1 MNHEY and CDR2 SMNVEV (reference sequence). The CDR3 covers 16 residues. V was pared by 6 bases and J by 4 bases, with 11 bases of the junction left unmatched. TCRdb keeps only in-frame clones here, not all; method: immunoSEQ multiplex PCR. The data show 2 million to 2.5 million clones, with about 94% seen just once and about 0.13% held by the top ten. This clonotype was obtained from a man aged 18 to 29 in good health. The rearrangement joins TRBV27 to TRBJ2-2; TRBD2 matches at 7 bases. Sequencing was carried out using naive CD4+ T cells sorted from blood. Documented subset: CD45RA+ positively selected. The CDR3 loop reads CASRVMAGVGTGELFF. In DNA form, the CDR3 reads TGTGCCAGCAGGGTTATGGCGGGGGTTGGCACCGGGGAGCTGTTTTTT.